This entry is about one TCR beta chain. V lost 7 bases and J lost 7; bases outside the gene matches: 4. There are 14 residues in the CDR3. Germline V gives CDR1 SEHNR, CDR2 FQNEAQ (reference sequence). This record comes from a study of blood T cell repertoires in COVID-19. At the level of the study: Nucleic acid was either cDNA or gDNA, and it came from T cells, B-cell-depleted T cells, or PBMCs.

Assay used: immunoSEQ multiplex PCR; TCRdb lists only in-frame clones, some missing. Among over 70,000 clones listed, more than 60% were seen once. This TCR came from a woman older than 75 with active or convalescent COVID-19. Sequencing was performed on peripheral blood. V gene TRBV7-9 combines with J gene TRBJ2-3; TRBD2 aligns across 14 bases. CDR3 nucleotide sequence: TGTGCCAGCACGGGGACTAGCGGGGGTTATACGCAGTATTTT. Translation: CASTGTSGGYTQYF.